This T cell receptor beta chain was captured in a study of blood T cell repertoires in COVID-19. On this clone: A much larger clone lies a single base off, so this may be a read error. Other DNA sequences within the sample encode an identical CDR3.

Original data processing: The authors estimated nucleated cell counts from reference gene primer amplification. The protocol was immunoSEQ multiplex PCR, while the TCRdb copy is restricted to in-frame clones and leaves out a portion. V, J and clone size derive from that table, while D and trimming were established from the DNA sequence. The sample consists of about 190,000 clones, 70% to 90% of them appearing once. Germline CDR1 is MDHEN and CDR2 is SYDVKM. The CDR3 is 12 residues long. Across over 20 US areas, participants ranged in age from about 18 to 100 years. The TCR comes from a woman aged 40 to 55 in a cohort exposed to, infected with or recovered from COVID-19 (not recorded which). Sequenced sample: PBMCs or T cells enriched from blood (not recorded which). V and J are TRBV28 and TRBJ1-2; TRBD1 might be the D (6 bases). The CDR3 DNA reads as TGTGCCAGCAGTTTTGGGGGCTCTGGCTACACCTTT. It is translated as CASSFGGSGYTF.